This record looks at one T cell receptor (beta chain) sequence and its context. Two negative PCRs, clearance, or symptom resolution characterized the recovered Cohort 3 donors. Germline CDR1 LGHDT, CDR2 YNNKEL (reference sequence). CDR3 length: 16 amino acids. V was clipped by 3 bases and J by 8 bases, with 20 bases between them. TCRdb's table, derived via immunoSEQ multiplex PCR, lists solely in-frame clones and lacks some. Found here are 150,000 to 250,000 clones, 65% to 85% of them singletons; the top ten hold roughly 6.9%. The source of the sample is a study of blood T cell repertoires in COVID-19. For the study at large: The analysed material was cDNA or gDNA that came from T cells, B-cell-depleted T cells, or PBMCs.

The specimen sequenced was PBMCs or T cells enriched from blood (not recorded which). This sequence joins TRBV3-1 (or the pseudogene TRBV3-2) and TRBJ2-4; D perhaps matches TRBD1 (5 bases). The receptor comes from a man aged 40-49 years who had recovered from COVID-19. The CDR3 coding sequence is TGTGCCAGCAGCCACCAAATAAGGGGTTTGGTAGACATTCAGTACTTC. Protein sequence: CASSHQIRGLVDIQYF.